The clone carrying this TCR beta chain was observed a few times. Its antigen remains unidentified. V gave up 7 bases and J gave up 5 bases; unmatched junction bases: 7. The CDR3 covers 14 residues. Per the germline V gene, CDR1 is SEHNR and CDR2 is FQNEAQ (reference sequence). Researchers took RNA transcripts and amplified the TCR beta CDR3 regions from them. HTBI primers drove first-round RT-PCR of the TCR CDR3. TCRdb called the multiplex PCR reads again in MiXCR, with one record for every CDR3 protein. The profile covers under 600,000 distinct CDR3 sequences, with around 15% appearing a single time and around 3.5% taken by the ten largest. The cohort's ophthalmopathy patients, a group with duration under 3 months, had a Clinical Activity Score of at least 3 and a NOSPECS grade of at least 4. Diagnostic decisions used clinical symptoms, serum thyroxine and TRAb, thyroid ultrasound and orbital computed tomography. Each 10 ml fresh peripheral blood draw supplied the PBMCs.

This entry belongs to a study of T cells in Graves' hyperthyroidism and ophthalmopathy. Whole-study findings and limits: Most thyroid clonotypes with frequency above 0.001 were detected in blood.

The chain couples TRBV7-9 to TRBJ2-7; TRBD1 aligns across 11 bases. Sequenced: blood. This sequence originates from a woman between 35 and 50 years old with Graves' ophthalmopathy. The CDR3 DNA sequence: TGTGCCAGCACCACGGACAGGGGGCGGAACGAGCAGTACTTC. It specifies CASTTDRGRNEQYF.